Included here is one T cell receptor (beta chain) sequence, with context. The ends were cut back, 3 bases at V and 3 bases at J, with 14 bases in the middle. CDR1 is DFQATT, CDR2 SNEGSKA, per germline (reference sequence). This CDR3 comprises 14 residues. This sample was taken from a study of response to subunit inactivated influenza vaccine. TCRdb itself ran the RT-PCR reads through MiXCR, one entry per CDR3 protein. The data hold hundreds of thousands of distinct CDR3 sequences, with 15% to 20% observed a single time. The rearrangement joins TRBV20-1 to TRBJ1-2; D is undetermined. This receptor was taken from a man in his forties or fifties who received an inactivated influenza vaccine. The sequencing used PBMCs from blood, collected less than 6 days after vaccination. The CDR3 DNA reads as TGCAGTGCTAGTTCGGGGAGGCCCGACTATGGCTACACCTTC. Translating it yields CSASSGRPDYGYTF.